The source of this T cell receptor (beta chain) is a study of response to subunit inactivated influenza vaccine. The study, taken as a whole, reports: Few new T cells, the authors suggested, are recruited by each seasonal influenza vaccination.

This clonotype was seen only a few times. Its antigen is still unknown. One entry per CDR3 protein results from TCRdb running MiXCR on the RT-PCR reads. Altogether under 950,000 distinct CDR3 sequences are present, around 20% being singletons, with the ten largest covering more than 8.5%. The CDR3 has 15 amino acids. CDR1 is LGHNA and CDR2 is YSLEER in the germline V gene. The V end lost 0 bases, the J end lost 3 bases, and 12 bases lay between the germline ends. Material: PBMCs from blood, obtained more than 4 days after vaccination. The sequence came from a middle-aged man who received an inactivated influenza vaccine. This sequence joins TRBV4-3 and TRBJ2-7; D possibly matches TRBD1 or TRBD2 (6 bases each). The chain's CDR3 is CASSQEGGLYYEQYF. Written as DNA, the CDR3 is TGCGCCAGCAGCCAAGAGGGGGGCCTTTACTACGAGCAGTACTTC.